This T cell receptor beta chain comes out of a study of blood T cell repertoires in COVID-19. At the level of the study: Researchers got acute and convalescent COVID-19 samples from the United States, Italy and Spain.

V was pared by 2 bases and J by 7 bases, with 9 bases of the junction left unmatched. CDR1 and CDR2 (germline): MNHEY, SVGAGI. The CDR3 length is 16 residues. Some clones are missing from TCRdb's copy, which holds only in-frame ones; the method was immunoSEQ multiplex PCR. The sample lists 120,000 or so clones; about 89% were seen once. V gene TRBV6-5 combines with J gene TRBJ2-7, with TRBD1 matching 12 bases. This TCR was sampled from a woman in her seventies with acute or convalescent COVID-19. The specimen was peripheral blood. Written as DNA, the CDR3 is TGTGCCAGCAGTTACGGACTCGGGACAGGGGGCTGGGAGCAGTACTTC. This gives the protein CASSYGLGTGGWEQYF.